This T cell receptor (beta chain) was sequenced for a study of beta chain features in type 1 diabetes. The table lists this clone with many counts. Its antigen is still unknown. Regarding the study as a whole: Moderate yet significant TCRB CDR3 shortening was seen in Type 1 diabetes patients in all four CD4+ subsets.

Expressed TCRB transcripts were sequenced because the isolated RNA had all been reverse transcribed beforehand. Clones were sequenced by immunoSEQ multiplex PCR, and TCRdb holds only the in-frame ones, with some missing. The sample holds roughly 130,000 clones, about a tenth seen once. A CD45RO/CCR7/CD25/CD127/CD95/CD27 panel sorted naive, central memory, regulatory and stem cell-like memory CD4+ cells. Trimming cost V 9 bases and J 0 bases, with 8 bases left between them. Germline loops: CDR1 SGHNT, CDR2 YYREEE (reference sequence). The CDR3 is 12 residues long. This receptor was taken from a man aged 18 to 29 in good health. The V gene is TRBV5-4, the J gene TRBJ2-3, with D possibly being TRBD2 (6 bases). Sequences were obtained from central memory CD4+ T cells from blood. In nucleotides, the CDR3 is TGTGCCACCGGGAGTAGCACAGATACGCAGTATTTT. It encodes CATGSSTDTQYF.